A selection of T cell receptor beta chains follows, all from one sample in a study of CD8 T cells in Susac syndrome. TCRdb reanalysed the immunoSEQ multiplex PCR reads using MiXCR and keeps one entry per CDR3 protein. In the table there are 55,000 to 75,000 distinct CDR3 sequences, 93% of which are singletons. Sequenced input: CD4+ T cells from PBMCs. Receptor source: a human donor with Susac syndrome. The CDR3 runs from the conserved cysteine through the conserved F or W. D genes are given only for firm matches. Part of the rows lack a size; the others show once, few, many or a class for expanded clones.

d_gene	v_gene	abundance	j_gene	CDR3aa	CDR3nt
TRBD1	TRBV6-5	-	TRBJ2-5	CASSYSISGTGEIQETQYF	TGTGCCAGCAGTTACAGTATCAGCGGGACAGGGGAGATCCAAGAGACCCAGTACTTC
-	TRBV10-2	-	TRBJ2-7	CASSQLGYEQYF	TGCGCCAGCTCACAGCTGGGCTACGAGCAGTACTTC
-	TRBV5-6	-	TRBJ1-5	CASSLAAGGNQPQHF	TGTGCCAGCAGCTTGGCCGCGGGAGGCAATCAGCCCCAGCATTTT
-	TRBV20-1	-	TRBJ2-4	CSARGGDIQYF	TGCAGTGCTAGGGGCGGGGACATTCAGTACTTC
TRBD1	TRBV29-1	-	TRBJ2-7	CSVGQGGDEQYF	TGCAGCGTTGGACAGGGGGGGGACGAGCAGTACTTC
-	TRBV6-5	-	TRBJ2-3	CATGGRGADTQYF	TGTGCCACCGGGGGCAGGGGGGCAGATACGCAGTATTTT
TRBD2	TRBV27	-	TRBJ2-1	CASSSQGLAGRFF	TGTGCCAGCAGTTCCCAGGGACTAGCGGGGAGGTTCTTC
TRBD2	TRBV29-1	-	TRBJ2-5	CSVGLAGYQETQYF	TGCAGCGTTGGGCTAGCGGGGTACCAAGAGACCCAGTACTTC
TRBD1	TRBV3-1	-	TRBJ2-6	CASSPDRGRGANVLTF	TGTGCCAGCAGCCCGGACAGGGGGCGAGGGGCCAACGTCCTGACTTTC
-	TRBV14	few	TRBJ1-1	CASSQVGQNTEAFF	TGTGCCAGCAGCCAAGTGGGACAGAACACTGAAGCTTTCTTT
-	TRBV30	-	TRBJ1-6	CAWSVTDYNSPLHF	TGTGCCTGGAGTGTAACGGATTATAATTCACCCCTCCACTTT
-	TRBV11-1	-	TRBJ1-1	CASGEGITEAFF	TGTGCCAGCGGGGAGGGTATCACTGAAGCTTTCTTT
TRBD1	TRBV18	-	TRBJ1-2	CASSPYSRDRGAYGYTF	TGTGCCAGCTCACCGTACTCCCGGGACAGGGGGGCGTATGGCTACACCTTC
TRBD2	TRBV7-3	once	TRBJ2-1	CATSSGAYNEQFF	TGTGCCACCTCTAGCGGGGCCTACAATGAGCAGTTCTTC
TRBD1	TRBV30	-	TRBJ2-1	CAWDRRDRVGEQFF	TGTGCCTGGGACCGCCGGGACAGGGTGGGTGAGCAGTTCTTC
TRBD1	TRBV7-2	-	TRBJ2-7	CASSTAGTGRWYEQYF	TGTGCCAGCAGCACGGCCGGGACAGGGCGGTGGTACGAGCAGTACTTC
-	TRBV18	-	TRBJ1-5	CASSPGAKQPQHF	TGTGCCAGCTCACCGGGGGCTAAGCAGCCCCAGCATTTT
-	TRBV11-2	once	TRBJ2-7	CASSLEIVASYEQYF	TGTGCCAGCAGCTTAGAAATCGTCGCCTCCTACGAGCAGTACTTC
-	TRBV5-6	-	TRBJ2-5	CASSTFFSEDQTQYF	TGTGCCAGCAGCACCTTTTTTAGCGAGGACCAGACCCAGTACTTC
-	TRBV7-9	-	TRBJ2-5	CASSYQGQQETQYF	TGTGCCAGCAGCTACCAGGGACAACAAGAGACCCAGTACTTC
TRBD1	TRBV18	-	TRBJ2-7	CASSDGTGRYEQYF	TGTGCCAGCTCAGACGGGACAGGGCGATACGAGCAGTACTTC
-	TRBV25-1	-	TRBJ2-3	CASRKLAADTQYF	TGTGCCAGCAGGAAACTGGCCGCAGATACGCAGTATTTT
-	TRBV4-3	-	TRBJ2-3	CASSQENTDTQYF	TGCGCCAGCAGCCAAGAGAACACAGATACGCAGTATTTT
TRBD1	TRBV2	-	TRBJ1-6	CASKGQTYNSPLHF	TGTGCCAGCAAGGGACAGACGTATAATTCACCCCTCCACTTT
-	TRBV29-1	-	TRBJ2-5	CSAVSRYLETQYF	TGCAGCGCCGTCAGCCGGTACCTGGAGACCCAGTACTTC
-	TRBV12-3/TRBV12-4	-	TRBJ2-5	CASSLTVQETQYF	TGTGCCAGCAGTTTGACAGTCCAAGAGACCCAGTACTTC
TRBD1	TRBV6-5	-	TRBJ2-3	CASSTTGDTDTQYF	TGTGCCAGCAGTACGACAGGGGACACAGATACGCAGTATTTT
-	TRBV12-3/TRBV12-4	-	TRBJ2-1	CASSGDKYNEQFF	TGTGCCAGCAGTGGGGACAAATACAATGAGCAGTTCTTC
-	TRBV28	-	TRBJ1-5	CASRRYSNQPQHF	TGTGCCAGCAGAAGATATAGCAATCAGCCCCAGCATTTT
TRBD1	TRBV9	-	TRBJ1-2	CASSVTGATGYTF	TGTGCCAGCAGCGTTACAGGGGCTACTGGCTACACCTTC
TRBD1	TRBV29-1	few	TRBJ1-2	CSVEDPGTGSNYGYTF	TGCAGCGTTGAAGATCCTGGGACAGGGTCTAACTATGGCTACACCTTC